This passage covers 13 T cell receptor beta chains from one sample sequenced in a study of blood T cell repertoires in COVID-19. Using immunoSEQ multiplex PCR, the repertoire was profiled, and TCRdb retains in-frame clones only, with some absent. This sample has about 180,000 clones; over 80% occur once, and the top ten carry around 6.7%. Material: peripheral blood. Receptors originate from a woman in her 40s with COVID-19, enrolled during active disease.

This chain joins TRBV7-8 and TRBJ1-2, with 9 bases lining up with TRBD1. Losses at the gene ends were 5 bases for V and 0 bases for J; bases not matched to a gene: 4. The CDR3 sequence is 15 residues long. Looked up from germline, CDR1 is SGHVS and CDR2 is FQNEAQ. The CDR3 region has the DNA TGTGCCAGCAGCGCCCGGGACAGGGCTAACTATGGCTACACCTTC. Translation: CASSARDRANYGYTF.

As DNA, the CDR3 is TGTGCCAGCAGCCAAGATGGGGACAGCTACTATGGCTACACCTTC. It is translated as CASSQDGDSYYGYTF. This chain connects TRBV4-2 to TRBJ1-2, with 7 bases matching TRBD1. The V and J ends lost 0 bases and 3 bases, in that order; junction bases with no gene match: 4. This CDR3 region has 15 residues. CDR1 is LGHNA and CDR2 is YNFKEQ in the germline V gene.

The chain uses TRBV15 and TRBJ2-7; D may be TRBD2 (5 bases). This CDR3 is built from 14 residues. Germline V gene sequence: CDR1 LNHNV, CDR2 YYDKDF (reference sequence). Trimming left V 5 bases short and J 7 bases short, with 18 bases between. Here the CDR3 DNA reads TGTGCCACCAGCCCCTCTAGCCGGGTAGGTGAGCAGTACTTC. This translates into CATSPSSRVGEQYF.

This clone was counted between two and nine times. The chain joins TRBV4-2 to TRBJ1-6, with D unresolved. The CDR3 sequence is 20 residues long. Germline CDR1 LGHNA, CDR2 YNFKEQ. With 3 bases removed from V and 0 bases from J, the gap between germline ends came to 21 bases. CDR3: CASSHSQEGEGSSYNSPLHF. Here the CDR3 DNA reads TGTGCCAGCAGCCATTCCCAGGAGGGTGAGGGTAGCTCCTATAATTCACCCCTCCACTTT.

The V gene is TRBV19, the J gene TRBJ1-6; D unclear. V lost 6 bases and J 6 bases, leaving 12 bases between the germline ends. This CDR3 is 14 amino acids long. CDR1 LNHDA and CDR2 SQIVND come from the germline V gene (reference sequence). The CDR3 region has the DNA TGTGCCAGTAGCCCCCGGGAGGGTAATTCACCCCTCCACTTT. This encodes CASSPREGNSPLHF. The variable domain in full, with the rest retrieved from reference TRBV19 and TRBJ1-6, is DGGITQSPKYLFRKEGQNVTLSCEQNLNHDAMYWYRQDPGQGLRLIYYSQIVNDFQKGDIAEGYSVSREKKESFPLTVTSAQKNPTAFYLCASSPREGNSPLHFGNGTRLTVT.

The chain uses TRBV13 and TRBJ1-1, with D hard to call. CDR3 size: 11 residues. V was shortened by 3 bases and J by 9 bases, with 8 bases between the two germline ends. CDR1 is PRHDT and CDR2 is FYEKMQ in the germline V gene (reference sequence). CDR3 loop: CASSFRYKAFF. The CDR3, as DNA: TGTGCCAGCAGCTTTCGCTATAAAGCTTTCTTT.

The chain links TRBV3-1 (or the pseudogene TRBV3-2) to TRBJ2-3; D is possibly TRBD2 (5 bases). This CDR3 is 15 amino acids long. The ends were cut back, 5 bases at V and 0 bases at J, with 12 bases in the middle. Germline lookup yields CDR1 LGHDT and CDR2 YNNKEL (reference sequence). The CDR3 DNA reads TGTGCCAGCAGCACTGCGGGCCCTAGCACAGATACGCAGTATTTT. Translation gives CASSTAGPSTDTQYF.

The CDR3 is CARLRQGLNTEAFF. The CDR3 DNA follows: TGTGCCAGACTTCGGCAGGGACTCAACACTGAAGCTTTCTTT. The chain couples TRBV19 to TRBJ1-1, with D maybe TRBD1 (5 bases). CDR1 and CDR2 from the germline V gene are LNHDA and SQIVND (reference sequence). Deletions cut 9 bases from V and 2 bases from J, with 16 bases between. The CDR3 has 14 residues.

This chain links TRBV2 with TRBJ2-7; 9 positions agree with TRBD1. This CDR3 region has 14 residues. The germline gives CDR1 SNHLY, CDR2 FYNNEI. J lost 6 bases, V lost 7 bases, and 10 bases had no gene match. CDR3 region: CASNYPGQGAEQYF. For the CDR3, the DNA is TGTGCCAGCAACTATCCGGGACAGGGAGCCGAGCAGTACTTC.

CDR3 coding DNA: TGTGCCAGCAGCTTCCCGGCCGGGACTAGCGGGAGCGCGAATGAGCAGTTCTTC. It yields the protein CASSFPAGTSGSANEQFF. This chain uses TRBV7-9 with TRBJ2-1, with 14 nucleotides matching TRBD2. The V gene's germline CDR1 is SEHNR and CDR2 FQNEAQ (reference sequence). There are 18 residues in the CDR3. Germline trimming cut 3 bases from V and 7 bases from J; bases unmatched to any gene: 11.

This clone was seen a few times. The gene calls are TRBV6-5 and TRBJ2-5; D uncertain. Germline V CDR1 and CDR2: MNHEY, SVGAGI. The CDR3 is 11 residues long. V lost 8 bases to trimming and J lost 7 bases, with 11 bases between them. The CDR3 sequence is CASGPPATQYF. In DNA form, the CDR3 reads TGTGCCAGCGGGCCGCCGGCGACCCAGTACTTC.

The rearrangement uses TRBV10-1 and TRBJ1-2; D may be TRBD1 (5 bases). CDR1 is WNHNN and CDR2 is SYGVQD in the germline V gene (reference sequence). V lost 6 bases to trimming and J lost 2 bases, with 10 bases between them. CDR3 size: 13 residues. The CDR3 region is CASSSGRNYGYTF. The DNA for the CDR3 is TGCGCCAGCAGCTCAGGGCGGAACTATGGCTACACCTTC.

The rearrangement uses TRBV6-5 and TRBJ2-3, with 11 bases matching TRBD2. The V segment lost 2 bases and the J segment 3 bases; nucleotides outside the gene matches: 4. Germline lookup yields CDR1 MNHEY and CDR2 SVGAGI. The CDR3 length is 16 residues. CDR3 coding DNA: TGTGCCAGCAGTTACCCCGGACTAGCGGGTACAGATACGCAGTATTTT. The encoded protein is CASSYPGLAGTDTQYF.